This T cell receptor (beta chain) stems from a study of blood T cell repertoires in COVID-19. Across the whole study: The United States, Italy and Spain were the sources of the acute and convalescent COVID-19 samples. PBMCs, B-cell-depleted T cells, or T cells provided the cDNA or gDNA that made up the material.

Germline V gene sequence: CDR1 MDHEN, CDR2 SYDVKM. J was trimmed by 7 bases and V by 1 base; bases with no gene match: 12. The CDR3 runs 16 residues. How the authors handled the data: Using reference gene primer amplification, nucleated cell counts were estimated. Measured with immunoSEQ multiplex PCR; TCRdb has only the in-frame clones, and not every one. Clone size and V and J calls were adopted from that table, with D and trimming inferred from the DNA. The top ten hold about 4.7% of the sample, which has 45,000 or so clones, about 85% seen once. The chain couples TRBV28 to TRBJ2-5, with 7 bases that match TRBD1. Sequenced input: peripheral blood. The TCR comes from a man aged 35 to 55 with active COVID-19. The CDR3: CASSLSTGYGLGTQYF. CDR3 coding DNA: TGTGCCAGCAGTTTATCGACAGGGTACGGGCTAGGGACCCAGTACTTC.